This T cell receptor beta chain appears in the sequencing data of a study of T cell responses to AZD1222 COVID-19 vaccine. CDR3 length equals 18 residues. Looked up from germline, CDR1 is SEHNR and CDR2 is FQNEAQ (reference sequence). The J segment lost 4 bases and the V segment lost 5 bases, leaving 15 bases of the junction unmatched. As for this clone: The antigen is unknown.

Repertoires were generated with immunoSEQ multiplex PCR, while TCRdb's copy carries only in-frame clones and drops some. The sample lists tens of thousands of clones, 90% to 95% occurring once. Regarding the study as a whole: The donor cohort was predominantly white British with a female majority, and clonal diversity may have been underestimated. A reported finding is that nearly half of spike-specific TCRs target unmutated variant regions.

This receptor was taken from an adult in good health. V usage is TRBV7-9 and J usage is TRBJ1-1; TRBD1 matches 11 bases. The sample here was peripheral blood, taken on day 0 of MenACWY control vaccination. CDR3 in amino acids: CASSLVPGQGVAGTEAFF. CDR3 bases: TGTGCCAGCAGCCTGGTGCCGGGACAGGGGGTAGCGGGCACTGAAGCTTTCTTT.